Following are 21 T cell receptor beta chains from one sample sequenced in a study of T-cell reconstitution after alpha-beta-depleted transplantation in children. This sample's TCRbeta library carried unique molecular identifier barcodes. Each CDR3 protein gets one entry after TCRdb re-called the PCR reads with MiXCR. The table includes approximately 520,000 distinct CDR3 sequences, around a third detected once. The sequencing here drew on PBMCs from the stem cell graft donor, taken from the stem cell graft. The receptors were sampled from a human donor who donated a stem cell graft to a child with aplastic anemia.

This clonotype showed up just a few times. This chain uses TRBV7-9 with TRBJ2-1, with 10 bases that match TRBD2. This CDR3 contains 17 residues. CDR1 and CDR2 (germline): SEHNR, FQNEAQ (reference sequence). Trimming removed 4 bases from V and 6 bases from J; junction bases left unmatched: 12. CDR3 DNA: TGTGCCAGCAGCTCACAAGGACTAGCGGCTCACACCAATGAGCAGTTCTTC. This gives the protein CASSSQGLAAHTNEQFF.

This clonotype was seen only a few times. The rearrangement uses TRBV20-1 and TRBJ2-7; the D is unclear. Germline CDR1 is DFQATT and CDR2 is SNEGSKA (reference sequence). The V end lost 6 bases, the J end lost 4 bases, and 16 bases lay between the germline ends. CDR3 length equals 13 residues. The CDR3: CSANLPSGYEQYF. The CDR3 nucleotides are TGCAGTGCAAACTTACCCAGTGGTTACGAGCAGTACTTC.

The J gene is TRBJ2-1, the V gene TRBV7-6; TRBD1 is a possible D gene (6 bases). This CDR3 spans 16 amino acids. The germline CDR1 and CDR2 sequences are SGHVS and FNYEAQ. The V end lost 3 bases, the J end lost 3 bases, and 15 bases lay between the germline ends. CDR3 sequence (DNA): TGTGCCAGCAGCTTGCTTCGGGACACCTACTACAATGAGCAGTTCTTC. Protein product: CASSLLRDTYYNEQFF.

This clonotype was seen at least ten times. The V gene is TRBV21-1, the J gene TRBJ2-3; TRBD1, the table's D call, was not compared with the DNA. TRBV21-1 is noted as a pseudogene. The CDR3 consists of 14 residues. Written as DNA, the CDR3 is TGTGCCAGCAGCAGGACACTAAGCACAGATACGCAGTATTTT. This gives the protein CASSRTLSTDTQYF.

This clonotype was picked up one time. This chain uses TRBV18 with TRBJ1-4; no definite D call. Germline loops: CDR1 KGHSH, CDR2 LQKENI. The CDR3 consists of 15 residues. The ends were cut back, 5 bases at V and 0 bases at J, with 10 bases in the middle. CDR3 loop: CASSSQEATNEKLFF. Written as DNA, the CDR3 is TGTGCCAGCTCATCCCAGGAAGCAACTAATGAAAAACTGTTTTTT.

This clonotype was counted only a few times. J is TRBJ1-1 and V is TRBV12-3 or TRBV12-4; TRBD1 aligns across 8 bases. The CDR3 runs 15 residues. After removal of 4 bases from V and 5 bases from J, the junction contained 9 bases not matched to a gene. The CDR3 loop reads CASSSPGTGGTEAFF. The CDR3 DNA is TGTGCCAGCAGTTCACCCGGGACAGGTGGGACTGAAGCTTTCTTT.

CDR3: CASSQYRQDGQPQHF. CDR3 DNA sequence: TGTGCCAGCTCACAATACCGACAGGACGGCCAGCCCCAGCATTTT. The rearrangement uses TRBV18 and TRBJ1-5, with D possibly matching TRBD1 (6 bases). Germline CDR1 is KGHSH and CDR2 is LQKENI. V shed 4 bases and J shed 7 bases, with 17 bases lying between them. The CDR3 sequence is 15 residues long.

V usage is TRBV15 and J usage is TRBJ2-1; a weak D match, TRBD2 (6 bases). The CDR3 totals 14 residues. Trimming left V 2 bases short and J 2 bases short, with 7 bases between. From germline, CDR1 is LNHNV and CDR2 YYDKDF (reference sequence). CDR3 loop: CATSRPGAYNEQFF. CDR3 bases: TGTGCCACCAGCAGACCGGGGGCCTACAATGAGCAGTTCTTC.

Only a few counts were recorded for this clonotype. V gene TRBV5-1 combines with J gene TRBJ2-3, with D perhaps matching TRBD2 (5 bases). Trimming stripped 5 bases from V and 5 bases from J, with 27 bases between. Germline assignment: CDR1 SGHRS and CDR2 YFSETQ. The length of the CDR3 is 18 residues. CDR3 in DNA: TGCGCCAGCAGGTCCCGTCCCTCTAGCTTGGTAATAGAAGATACGCAGTATTTT. Its protein is CASRSRPSSLVIEDTQYF. Full variable domain (rest looked up from reference TRBV5-1 and TRBJ2-3): KAGVTQTPRYLIKTRGQQVTLSCSPISGHRSVSWYQQTPGQGLQFLFEYFSETQRNKGNFPGRFSGRQFSNSRSEMNVSTLELGDSALYLCASRSRPSSLVIEDTQYFGPGTRLTVL.

V gene TRBV5-1 combines with J gene TRBJ1-1; tentatively, D is TRBD1 (5 bases). From germline, CDR1 is SGHRS and CDR2 YFSETQ. The CDR3 consists of 13 residues. Trimming pared 4 bases from V and 10 bases from J, leaving 17 bases between. CDR3 in DNA: TGCGCCAGCAGCGCCGGGACCTCCCCTTCAGCTTTCTTT. Encoded protein: CASSAGTSPSAFF.

The chain has TRBV15 and TRBJ1-2; D gene uncertain. The V gene lost 1 base and the J gene lost 3 bases, with 9 bases spanning the gap. Germline V gene sequence: CDR1 LNHNV, CDR2 YYDKDF (reference sequence). The CDR3 loop spans 14 amino acids. This CDR3 reads CATSRGPSDYGYTF. The CDR3 DNA reads TGTGCCACCAGCAGAGGCCCTTCCGACTATGGCTACACCTTC.

A few counts support this clonotype. The chain is built from TRBV30 and TRBJ1-4; TRBD1 aligns across 8 bases. Germline V lookup: CDR1 GTSNPN, CDR2 SVGIG (reference sequence). The V gene end was trimmed by 4 bases and the J gene end by 3 bases; junction bases not matched to a gene: 7. There are 15 residues in the CDR3. The CDR3 DNA reads as TGTGCCTGGACTCCAGGGGGCTTTGCTAATGAAAAACTGTTTTTT. Translation: CAWTPGGFANEKLFF.

Concerning this clonotype: A single base separates this from a much larger clone, so it may be a read error. The chain carries TRBV29-1 and TRBJ1-4; 7 bases match TRBD1. This CDR3 spans 16 amino acids. The germline gives CDR1 SQVTM, CDR2 ANQGSEA. The CDR3 protein is CSVAQGNLATNENLFF. The CDR3 DNA follows: TGCAGCGTTGCACAGGGGAATCTGGCAACTAATGAAAACCTGTTTTTT. The full variable domain, in which reference TRBV29-1 and TRBJ1-4 provide the parts outside the CDR3, is SAVISQKPSRDICQRGTSLTIQCQVDSQVTMMFWYRQQPGQSLTLIATANQGSEATYESGFVIDKFPISRPNLTFSTLTVSNMSPEDSSIYLCSVAQGNLATNENLFFGSGTQLSVL.

The table lists this clonotype with a few counts. The rearrangement joins TRBV2 to TRBJ1-1, with D unresolved. This CDR3 region has 12 residues. The V end lost 6 bases, the J end lost 4 bases, and 9 bases lay between the germline ends. The V gene's germline CDR1 is SNHLY and CDR2 FYNNEI. The CDR3 protein is CASRRLGTEAFF. As DNA, the CDR3 is TGTGCCAGCAGGAGACTGGGCACTGAAGCTTTCTTT. The variable domain in full, with the rest retrieved from reference TRBV2 and TRBJ1-1, is EPEVTQTPSHQVTQMGQEVILRCVPISNHLYFYWYRQILGQKVEFLVSFYNNEISEKSEIFDDQFSVERPDGSNFTLKIRSTKLEDSAMYFCASRRLGTEAFFGQGTRLTVV.

The chain has TRBV14 and TRBJ2-1; TRBD2 matches at 10 bases. The CDR3 is made up of 16 amino acids. Germline V gene data show CDR1 as SGHDN and CDR2 as FVKESK. V was pared by 0 bases and J by 8 bases, with 7 bases of the junction left unmatched. CDR3 sequence (DNA): TGTGCCAGCAGCCAAGATTGGCTAGCGGGAGTCGATGAGCAGTTCTTC. Protein product: CASSQDWLAGVDEQFF.

The gene calls are TRBV6-5 and TRBJ1-6; possible D gene TRBD1, 6 bases. V shed 2 bases and J shed 9 bases, with 11 bases lying between them. The CDR3 contains 14 residues. The germline V gene has CDR1 MNHEY and CDR2 SVGAGI. In DNA, the CDR3 is TGTGCCAGCAGTTACGGGGTCAGGGGTTCACCCCTCCACTTT. This sequence encodes CASSYGVRGSPLHF.

The chain combines TRBV7-2 with TRBJ2-7, with 7 nucleotides matching TRBD1. V was pared by 5 bases and J by 3 bases, with 4 bases of the junction left unmatched. The CDR3 consists of 13 residues. In germline, CDR1 is SGHTA, CDR2 FQGNSA. CDR3 amino acids: CASSAYRGYEQYV. The CDR3 region has the DNA TGTGCCAGCAGCGCCTACAGGGGCTACGAGCAGTACGTC.

This clonotype was found a few times. The chain combines TRBV6-2 or TRBV6-3 with TRBJ1-2, with D tentatively TRBD1 (5 bases). The CDR3 loop spans 17 amino acids. CDR1 is MNHEY and CDR2 is SVGEGT in the germline V gene. V lost 9 bases, J lost 7 bases, and 30 bases lay in between. This CDR3 reads CASSPAAGTAVYRGYTF. The CDR3 nucleotides read TGTGCCAGTTCTCCTGCCGCCGGGACCGCGGTATATCGTGGCTACACCTTC.

This clonotype was detected only a few times. The rearrangement uses TRBV28 and TRBJ2-5; TRBD1 aligns across 7 bases. This CDR3 is built from 14 residues. Germline loops: CDR1 MDHEN, CDR2 SYDVKM. V was clipped by 5 bases and J by 3 bases; unmatched bases: 6. CDR3 sequence (DNA): TGTGCCAGCAGTCCCCCGGACAGGAAAGAGACCCAGTACTTC. As protein: CASSPPDRKETQYF.

The chain employs TRBV19 and TRBJ2-1; TRBD2 aligns across 10 bases. CDR3 length: 17 amino acids. V lost 3 bases, J lost 2 bases, and 7 bases stayed unmatched. Germline CDR1 is LNHDA and CDR2 is SQIVND (reference sequence). The CDR3 DNA sequence: TGTGCCAGTAGTATCGGGCTAGCGGGAGTCCCCTACAATGAGCAGTTCTTC. It yields the protein CASSIGLAGVPYNEQFF. Drawing the rest from reference TRBV19 and TRBJ2-1, the complete variable domain is DGGITQSPKYLFRKEGQNVTLSCEQNLNHDAMYWYRQDPGQGLRLIYYSQIVNDFQKGDIAEGYSVSREKKESFPLTVTSAQKNPTAFYLCASSIGLAGVPYNEQFFGPGTRLTVL.

The V call is TRBV15, the J call TRBJ2-1, with TRBD2 as a possible D gene (7 bases). CDR3 length: 17 residues. V lost 1 base and J 5 bases, leaving 18 bases between the germline ends. Germline values: CDR1 LNHNV, CDR2 YYDKDF (reference sequence). This CDR3 reads CATSRVAGADRDNEQFF. DNA of the CDR3: TGTGCCACCAGCAGAGTGGCGGGGGCGGACCGTGACAATGAGCAGTTCTTC.